This TCR beta chain was observed in a study of regulatory T cells in long-lasting Graves disease. Notes on the study in general: Those with persistent Graves' had less TCR diversity than newly diagnosed patients.

The CDR3 is made up of 15 amino acids. The germline V gene has CDR1 DFQATT and CDR2 SNEGSKA (reference sequence). V lost 6 bases to trimming and J lost 7 bases, with 24 bases between them. The time point here: newly diagnosed GD, antithyroid drugs for less than 3 months. The TCR library was made from RNA that had been extracted from PBMCs in TRIzol. HTBI primers from iRepertoire and Arm-PCR of CDR3 regions yielded the TCR beta libraries. TCRdb re-called the multiplex PCR reads with MiXCR, one entry per CDR3 protein. The sample has roughly 380,000 distinct CDR3 sequences, 16% seen once; the top ten hold 25% to 30%. A remark on this clonotype: Its antigen is currently unknown.

These data also formed part of another study, on T cells in Graves' hyperthyroidism and ophthalmopathy. That study adds: The HTBI primer set drove a first-round RT-PCR of the TCR CDR3.

The input for sequencing was peripheral blood mononuclear cells (PBMCs), taken at new diagnosis, from a patient treated with antithyroid drugs. The chain links TRBV20-1 to TRBJ1-2; D ambiguous. This TCR came from a man aged 40-49 years with Graves disease. CDR3 coding DNA: TGCAGTGCCAGCCAATCCGGTTGGTTACTGACTGGCTACACCTTC. Encoded protein: CSASQSGWLLTGYTF.